The 2 T cell receptor beta chains below were found in one sample sequenced in a study of circulating and synovial CD4+ cells in juvenile arthritis. Clones were sequenced by immunoSEQ multiplex PCR, and TCRdb holds only the in-frame ones, with some missing. The sample includes some 33,000 clones, just under 95% of them seen just once. Input material: CD4+ T cells from blood. These receptors all stem from a human donor with juvenile idiopathic arthritis.

The chain recombines TRBV2 with TRBJ1-2; tentative D call: TRBD1 (6 bases). The CDR3 spans 13 residues. Trimming left V 9 bases short and J 2 bases short, with 13 bases between. The germline V gene encodes CDR1 SNHLY and CDR2 FYNNEI. CDR3 sequence: CASKTGPNYGYTF. CDR3 coding DNA: TGTGCCAGTAAGACAGGCCCAAACTATGGCTACACCTTC. Looking up the rest from reference TRBV2 and TRBJ1-2 gives the full variable domain: EPEVTQTPSHQVTQMGQEVILRCVPISNHLYFYWYRQILGQKVEFLVSFYNNEISEKSEIFDDQFSVERPDGSNFTLKIRSTKLEDSAMYFCASKTGPNYGYTFGSGTRLTVV.

Concerning this clone: A junction boundary mismatches the germline segment, possibly from a read error. The rearrangement joins TRBV11-3 to TRBJ2-2, with 11 nucleotides matching TRBD1. The CDR3 sequence is 17 residues long. CDR1 SGHNT and CDR2 YENEEA come from the germline V gene. CDR3 in DNA: TGTGCCAGCAGCTTAGGACGGGACAGGGGGGGGACCGAGGAGCTGTTTTTT. Its protein is CASSLGRDRGGTEELFF.